The rows below give T cell receptor beta chains drawn from one sample of a study of blood T cell repertoires in COVID-19. Only in-frame clones appear in the TCRdb table, and some are missing; sequencing was by immunoSEQ multiplex PCR. The data contain some 260,000 clones, about 88% of them singletons. Sequenced: PBMCs or T cells enriched from blood (not recorded which). Every receptor here comes from a man aged 30-40 years with acute COVID-19. The CDR3 runs from the conserved cysteine through the conserved F or W. Each record gives: CDR3 DNA, CDR3 protein, V gene, clone size, J gene, D gene. The D gene is left open where the match is weak. Size is omitted from some rows. Given values are once, few, many or a class for expanded clones.

CDR3nt: TGTGCCAGTAGGGGACTAGCGGGGGGTGAAGAGACCCAGTACTTC
CDR3aa: CASRGLAGGEETQYF
v_gene: TRBV19
abundance: NA
j_gene: TRBJ2-5
d_gene: TRBD2

CDR3nt: TGTGCCAGCAGCGTCACGGGGGAGGACATTCAGTACTTC
CDR3aa: CASSVTGEDIQYF
v_gene: TRBV5-1
abundance: once
j_gene: TRBJ2-4
d_gene: NA

CDR3nt: TGCAGCGGGACAGCCGACTATGGCTACACCTTC
CDR3aa: CSGTADYGYTF
v_gene: TRBV29-1
abundance: NA
j_gene: TRBJ1-2
d_gene: NA

CDR3nt: TGTGCCAGCAGCAGAACCGGGACAGACCTCAATCAGCCCCAGCATTTT
CDR3aa: CASSRTGTDLNQPQHF
v_gene: TRBV7-9
abundance: once
j_gene: TRBJ1-5
d_gene: TRBD1

CDR3nt: TGCGCCAGCAGTGACGGGGTAGGCCAGCCCCAGCATTTT
CDR3aa: CASSDGVGQPQHF
v_gene: TRBV10-1
abundance: NA
j_gene: TRBJ1-5
d_gene: NA

CDR3nt: TGTGCCAGTAGTAGGGACAGGAGCATATATGGCTACACCTTC
CDR3aa: CASSRDRSIYGYTF
v_gene: TRBV19
abundance: few
j_gene: TRBJ1-2
d_gene: TRBD1

CDR3nt: TGTGCCAGCTCAGCCCCACGGCGGGACAATCAGCCCCAGCATTTT
CDR3aa: CASSAPRRDNQPQHF
v_gene: TRBV28
abundance: few
j_gene: TRBJ1-5
d_gene: NA

CDR3nt: TGTGCCAGCAGCTTAGACGGACACGGCACTGAAGCTTTCTTT
CDR3aa: CASSLDGHGTEAFF
v_gene: TRBV7-9
abundance: once
j_gene: TRBJ1-1
d_gene: NA

CDR3nt: TGTGCCTGGAGTTTATCAGATACGCAGTATTTT
CDR3aa: CAWSLSDTQYF
v_gene: TRBV30
abundance: NA
j_gene: TRBJ2-3
d_gene: NA

CDR3nt: TGCAGCGTTGGACAGGGGTCCTACAATGAGCAGTTCTTC
CDR3aa: CSVGQGSYNEQFF
v_gene: TRBV29-1
abundance: NA
j_gene: TRBJ2-1
d_gene: TRBD1

CDR3nt: TGTGCCAGCAGCTTAGGGCAAGAGCAGTTCTTC
CDR3aa: CASSLGQEQFF
v_gene: TRBV7-2
abundance: NA
j_gene: TRBJ2-1
d_gene: NA

CDR3nt: TGTGCCAGCAGCCCCGTGGCAAATGAGCAGTTCTTC
CDR3aa: CASSPVANEQFF
v_gene: TRBV7-2
abundance: NA
j_gene: TRBJ2-1
d_gene: NA

CDR3nt: TGTGCCAGCAGAGGCGGGTATGAAGCGGGAGAGACCCAGTACTTC
CDR3aa: CASRGGYEAGETQYF
v_gene: TRBV6-5
abundance: NA
j_gene: TRBJ2-5
d_gene: NA

CDR3nt: TGCAGCGTCCAAACTCAAACTGGGGGGAATCAGCCCCAGCATTTT
CDR3aa: CSVQTQTGGNQPQHF
v_gene: TRBV29-1
abundance: NA
j_gene: TRBJ1-5
d_gene: NA

CDR3nt: TGTGCCAGTGGACAGGGACAGCTTTATGGCTACACCTTC
CDR3aa: CASGQGQLYGYTF
v_gene: TRBV19
abundance: NA
j_gene: TRBJ1-2
d_gene: TRBD1

CDR3nt: TGTGCCAGCAGCTCAACAGGGATCTATGGCTACACCTTC
CDR3aa: CASSSTGIYGYTF
v_gene: TRBV7-2
abundance: NA
j_gene: TRBJ1-2
d_gene: NA

CDR3nt: TGTGCCAGCAGCACCGGACTAATTGAGCAGTTCTTC
CDR3aa: CASSTGLIEQFF
v_gene: TRBV5-5
abundance: NA
j_gene: TRBJ2-1
d_gene: NA

CDR3nt: TGTGCCAGCAGCAATGGGGAAGGAGGCACTGAAGCTTTCTTT
CDR3aa: CASSNGEGGTEAFF
v_gene: TRBV21-1
abundance: once
j_gene: TRBJ1-1
d_gene: NA

CDR3nt: TGTGCCAGCAGCTCGGGACAGGTCAACACAGATACGCAGTATTTT
CDR3aa: CASSSGQVNTDTQYF
v_gene: TRBV11-3
abundance: NA
j_gene: TRBJ2-3
d_gene: TRBD1

CDR3nt: TGTGCCAGCAGCGACCCCCCCGGCGGGGGGAGAGGAAATACGCAGTATTTT
CDR3aa: CASSDPPGGGRGNTQYF
v_gene: TRBV9
abundance: NA
j_gene: TRBJ2-3
d_gene: TRBD2